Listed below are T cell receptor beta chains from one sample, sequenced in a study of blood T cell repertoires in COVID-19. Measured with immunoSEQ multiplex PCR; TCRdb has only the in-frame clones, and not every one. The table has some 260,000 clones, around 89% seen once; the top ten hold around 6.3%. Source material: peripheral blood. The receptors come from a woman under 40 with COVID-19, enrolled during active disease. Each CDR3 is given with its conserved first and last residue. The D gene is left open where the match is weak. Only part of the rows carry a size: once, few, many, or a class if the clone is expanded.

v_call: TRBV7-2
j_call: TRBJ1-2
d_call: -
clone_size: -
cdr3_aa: CASSEPTGDRLYGYTF
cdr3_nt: TGTGCCAGCAGCGAACCAACGGGAGATAGACTCTATGGCTACACCTTC

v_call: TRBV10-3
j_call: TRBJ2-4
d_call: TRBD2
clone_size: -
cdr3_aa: CAIKPGGGNIQYF
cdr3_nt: TGTGCCATCAAGCCGGGAGGGGGGAACATTCAGTACTTC

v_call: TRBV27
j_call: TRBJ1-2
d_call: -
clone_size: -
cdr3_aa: CASSPRRAGNYGYTF
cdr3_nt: TGTGCCAGCAGTCCCCGCCGGGCAGGGAACTATGGCTACACCTTC

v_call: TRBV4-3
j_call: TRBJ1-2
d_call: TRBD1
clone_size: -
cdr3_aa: CASSQRYRGTNGYTF
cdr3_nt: TGCGCCAGCAGCCAACGGTACAGGGGGACCAATGGCTACACCTTC

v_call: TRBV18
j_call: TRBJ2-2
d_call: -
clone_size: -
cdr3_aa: CASSPLAGGTGELFF
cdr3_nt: TGTGCCAGCTCACCCCTGGCAGGGGGGACCGGGGAGCTGTTTTTT

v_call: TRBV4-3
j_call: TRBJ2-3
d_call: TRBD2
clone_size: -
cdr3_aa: CASSQETSGGAPDTQYF
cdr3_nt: TGCGCCAGCAGCCAAGAGACTAGCGGGGGGGCCCCAGATACGCAGTATTTT

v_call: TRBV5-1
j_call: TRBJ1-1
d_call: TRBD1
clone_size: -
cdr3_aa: CASSSEGQGGTTEAFF
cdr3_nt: TGCGCCAGCAGCTCTGAGGGACAGGGAGGGACCACTGAAGCTTTCTTT

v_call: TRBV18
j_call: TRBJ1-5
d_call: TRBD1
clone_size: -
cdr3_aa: CASSPPGQGAQGPQHF
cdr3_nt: TGTGCCAGCTCACCACCAGGACAGGGGGCACAAGGGCCCCAGCATTTT

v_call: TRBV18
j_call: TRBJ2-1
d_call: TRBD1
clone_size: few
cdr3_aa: CASSPGQGNNEQFF
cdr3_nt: TGTGCCAGCTCACCGGGACAGGGCAACAATGAGCAGTTCTTC

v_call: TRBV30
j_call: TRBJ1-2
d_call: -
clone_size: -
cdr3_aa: CAWSAGTSSNYGYTF
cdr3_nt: TGTGCCTGGAGTGCCGGGACAAGTTCTAACTATGGCTACACCTTC

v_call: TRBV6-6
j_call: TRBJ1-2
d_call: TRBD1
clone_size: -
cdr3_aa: CASSRGGQGGFGDYGYTF
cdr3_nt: TGTGCCAGCAGTCGGGGAGGACAGGGAGGTTTTGGTGACTATGGCTACACCTTC

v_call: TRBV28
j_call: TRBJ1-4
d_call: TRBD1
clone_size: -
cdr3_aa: CASSNQGQGENEKLFF
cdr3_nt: TGTGCCAGCAGTAACCAAGGACAGGGGGAAAATGAAAAACTGTTTTTT

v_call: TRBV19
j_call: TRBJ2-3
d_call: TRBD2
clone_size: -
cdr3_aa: CATRTGGASGTDTQYF
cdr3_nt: TGTGCCACCCGGACGGGAGGGGCTAGCGGAACAGATACGCAGTATTTT

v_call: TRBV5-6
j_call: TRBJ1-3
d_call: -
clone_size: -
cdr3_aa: CASSPGDRNTIYF
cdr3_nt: TGTGCCAGCAGCCCGGGAGACCGAAACACCATATATTTT

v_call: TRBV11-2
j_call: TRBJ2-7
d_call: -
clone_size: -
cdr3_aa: CASSYVTQGNPYEQYF
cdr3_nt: TGTGCCAGCAGCTACGTTACACAGGGAAATCCATACGAGCAGTACTTC

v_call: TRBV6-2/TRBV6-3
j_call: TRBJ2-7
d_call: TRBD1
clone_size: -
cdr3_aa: CASSYRGTGEEQYF
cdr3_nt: TGTGCCAGCAGTTACAGGGGGACAGGGGAAGAGCAGTACTTC

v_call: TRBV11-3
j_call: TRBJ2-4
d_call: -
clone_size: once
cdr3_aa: CASSFWQGHIQYF
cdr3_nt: TGTGCCAGCAGCTTTTGGCAGGGGCACATTCAGTACTTC

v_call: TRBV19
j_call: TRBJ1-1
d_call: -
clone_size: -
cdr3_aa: CASSIGPFTEAFF
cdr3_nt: TGTGCCAGTAGTATAGGTCCGTTCACTGAAGCTTTCTTT

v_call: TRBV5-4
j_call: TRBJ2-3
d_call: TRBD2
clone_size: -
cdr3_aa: CASSAGGASGGTDTQYF
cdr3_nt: TGTGCCAGCAGCGCGGGGGGGGCTAGCGGCGGCACAGATACGCAGTATTTT

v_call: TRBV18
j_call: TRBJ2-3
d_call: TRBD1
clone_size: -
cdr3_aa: CASSPTTGSPDTQYF
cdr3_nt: TGTGCCAGCTCACCCACGACAGGGTCGCCAGATACGCAGTATTTT

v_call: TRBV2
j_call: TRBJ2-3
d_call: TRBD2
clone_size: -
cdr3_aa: CASRVTSGESTDTQYF
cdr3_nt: TGTGCCAGCAGAGTAACTAGCGGGGAAAGCACAGATACGCAGTATTTT

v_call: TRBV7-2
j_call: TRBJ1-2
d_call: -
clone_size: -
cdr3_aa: CASSPTGTRVYGYTF
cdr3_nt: TGTGCCAGCAGCCCCACCGGGACACGAGTCTACGGCTACACCTTC

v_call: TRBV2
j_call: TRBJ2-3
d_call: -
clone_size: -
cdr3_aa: CASSDSGAGTDTQYF
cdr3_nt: TGTGCCAGCAGTGATTCAGGGGCAGGGACAGATACGCAGTATTTT

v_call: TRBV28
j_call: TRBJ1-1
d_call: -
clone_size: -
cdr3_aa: CATTLGGAPNTEAFF
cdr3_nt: TGTGCCACTACTTTAGGGGGGGCTCCGAACACTGAAGCTTTCTTT

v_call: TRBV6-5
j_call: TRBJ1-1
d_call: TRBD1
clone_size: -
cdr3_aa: CASSPDRGSTEAFF
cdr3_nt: TGTGCCAGCAGCCCCGACAGGGGGAGCACTGAAGCTTTCTTT

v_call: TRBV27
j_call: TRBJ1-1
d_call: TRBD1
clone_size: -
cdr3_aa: CASSRGRYGTGNTEAFF
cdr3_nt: TGTGCCAGCAGTCGCGGGCGGTACGGGACAGGAAACACTGAAGCTTTCTTT

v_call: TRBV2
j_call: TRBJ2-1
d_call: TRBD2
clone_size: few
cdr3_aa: CASSEASGPDGNEQFF
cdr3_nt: TGTGCCAGCAGTGAAGCTAGCGGGCCGGATGGAAATGAGCAGTTCTTC

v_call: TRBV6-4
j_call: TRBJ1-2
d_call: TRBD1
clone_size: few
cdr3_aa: CASSARTGVFQSGYTF
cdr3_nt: TGTGCCAGCAGTGCCAGGACAGGGGTGTTTCAGAGTGGCTACACCTTC

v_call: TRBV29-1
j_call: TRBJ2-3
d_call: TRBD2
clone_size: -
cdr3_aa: CSVEGGGAEDTQYF
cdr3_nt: TGCAGCGTTGAAGGCGGGGGGGCGGAAGATACGCAGTATTTT

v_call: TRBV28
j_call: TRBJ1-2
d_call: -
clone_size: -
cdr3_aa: CASSPRQSGYTF
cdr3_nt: TGTGCCAGCAGTCCCCGACAGAGTGGCTACACCTTC

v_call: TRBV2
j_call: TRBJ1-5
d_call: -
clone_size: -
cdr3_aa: CASSEPGGRNQPQHF
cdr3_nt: TGTGCCAGCAGTGAACCTGGGGGCCGCAATCAGCCCCAGCATTTT

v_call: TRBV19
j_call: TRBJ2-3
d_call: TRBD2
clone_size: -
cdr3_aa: CASRPSGGSTDTQYF
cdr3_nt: TGTGCCAGTAGGCCTAGCGGGGGGAGCACAGATACGCAGTATTTT

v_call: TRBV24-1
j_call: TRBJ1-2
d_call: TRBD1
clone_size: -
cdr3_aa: CATSDRGTGLDGYTF
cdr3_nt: TGTGCCACCAGTGACCGAGGGACAGGGTTGGATGGCTACACCTTC

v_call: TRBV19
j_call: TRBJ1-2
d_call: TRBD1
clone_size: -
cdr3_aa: CASTIGDRDGYTF
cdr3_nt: TGTGCCAGTACCATCGGGGACAGGGACGGCTACACCTTC

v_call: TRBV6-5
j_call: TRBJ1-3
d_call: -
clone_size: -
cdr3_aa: CASSFGGWGPGNTIYF
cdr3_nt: TGTGCCAGCAGTTTCGGTGGCTGGGGCCCCGGAAACACCATATATTTT

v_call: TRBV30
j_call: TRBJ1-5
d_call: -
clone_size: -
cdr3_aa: CAWSVQGGSLNQPQHF
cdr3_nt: TGTGCCTGGAGTGTACAAGGAGGCAGCCTTAATCAGCCCCAGCATTTT

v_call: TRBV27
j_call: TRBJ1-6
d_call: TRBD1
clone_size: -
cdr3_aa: CASSFRTGINSPLHF
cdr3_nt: TGTGCCAGCAGTTTTAGGACAGGGATTAATTCACCCCTCCACTTT

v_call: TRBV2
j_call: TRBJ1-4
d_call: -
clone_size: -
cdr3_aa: CASSSGGPVNEKLFF
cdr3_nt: TGTGCCAGCAGCTCGGGAGGGCCAGTGAATGAAAAACTGTTTTTT

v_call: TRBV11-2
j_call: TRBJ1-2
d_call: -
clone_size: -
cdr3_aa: CASSLGRGIYGYTF
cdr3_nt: TGTGCCAGCAGCTTAGGTCGGGGGATCTATGGCTACACCTTC

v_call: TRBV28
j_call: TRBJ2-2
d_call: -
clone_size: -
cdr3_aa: CASSHRGPGELFF
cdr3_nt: TGTGCCAGCAGTCATAGAGGCCCCGGGGAGCTGTTTTTT

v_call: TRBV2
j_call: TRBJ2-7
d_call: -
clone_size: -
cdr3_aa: CASRAGRDRNEQYF
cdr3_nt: TGTGCCAGCAGGGCTGGGAGAGATAGGAACGAGCAGTACTTC

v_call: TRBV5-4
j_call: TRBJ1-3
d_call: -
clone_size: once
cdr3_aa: CASSNPSGNTIYF
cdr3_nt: TGTGCCAGCAGCAATCCTTCTGGAAACACCATATATTTT

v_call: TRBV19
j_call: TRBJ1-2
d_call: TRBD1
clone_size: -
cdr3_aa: CASRRKRGTADYGYTF
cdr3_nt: TGTGCCAGTAGACGCAAGAGGGGGACAGCGGACTATGGCTACACCTTC

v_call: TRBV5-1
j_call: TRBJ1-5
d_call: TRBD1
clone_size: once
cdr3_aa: CASSFGQGGQPQHF
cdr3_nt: TGCGCCAGCAGTTTTGGACAGGGAGGGCAGCCCCAGCATTTT

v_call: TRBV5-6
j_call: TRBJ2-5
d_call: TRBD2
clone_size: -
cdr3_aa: CASRLLAVASGTQYF
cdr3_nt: TGTGCCAGCAGGTTACTAGCGGTGGCCTCGGGGACCCAGTACTTC

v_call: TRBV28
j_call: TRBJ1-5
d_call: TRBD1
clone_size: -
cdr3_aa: CASSLVQGAYLANQPQHF
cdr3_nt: TGTGCCAGCAGTTTGGTTCAGGGGGCCTACCTAGCCAATCAGCCCCAGCATTTT

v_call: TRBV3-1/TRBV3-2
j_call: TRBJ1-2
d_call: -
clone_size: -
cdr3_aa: CASSQDRPGHGYTF
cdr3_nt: TGTGCCAGCAGCCAAGATCGACCAGGGCATGGCTACACCTTC

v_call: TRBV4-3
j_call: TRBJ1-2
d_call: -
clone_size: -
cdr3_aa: CASSQEGAGKGGYTF
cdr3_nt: TGCGCCAGCAGCCAAGAAGGGGCGGGAAAAGGCGGCTACACCTTC

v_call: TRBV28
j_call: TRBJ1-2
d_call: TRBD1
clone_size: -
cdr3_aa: CASSPDRGLYGYTF
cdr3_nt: TGTGCCAGCAGCCCCGACAGGGGGCTTTATGGCTACACCTTC

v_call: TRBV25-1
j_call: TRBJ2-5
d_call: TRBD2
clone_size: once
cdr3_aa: CASRGGRAFQETQYF
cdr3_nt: TGTGCCAGCAGGGGAGGGAGGGCCTTCCAAGAGACCCAGTACTTC

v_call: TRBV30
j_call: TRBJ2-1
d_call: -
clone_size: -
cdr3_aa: CACLAGRNNEQFF
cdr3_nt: TGTGCCTGCCTGGCGGGGAGGAACAATGAGCAGTTCTTC

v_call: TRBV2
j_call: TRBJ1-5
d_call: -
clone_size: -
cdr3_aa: CASSGTDSNQPQHF
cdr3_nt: TGTGCCAGCAGTGGGACAGATAGCAATCAGCCCCAGCATTTT

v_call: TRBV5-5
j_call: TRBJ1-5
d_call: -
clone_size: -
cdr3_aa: CASSLVGRGADNQPQHF
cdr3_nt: TGTGCCAGCAGCTTGGTAGGCAGGGGTGCTGACAATCAGCCCCAGCATTTT

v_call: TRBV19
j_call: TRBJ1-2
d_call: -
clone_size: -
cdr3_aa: CASSDQGVNYGYTF
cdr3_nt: TGTGCCAGTAGTGACCAGGGCGTTAACTATGGCTACACCTTC

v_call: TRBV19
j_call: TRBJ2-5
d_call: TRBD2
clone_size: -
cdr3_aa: CASRLAGGETQYF
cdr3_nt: TGTGCCAGTAGACTAGCGGGAGGAGAGACCCAGTACTTC

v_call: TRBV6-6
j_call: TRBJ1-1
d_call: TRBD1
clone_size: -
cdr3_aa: CASRTLDRVNTEAFF
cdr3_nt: TGTGCCAGCAGGACCCTGGACAGGGTAAACACTGAAGCTTTCTTT

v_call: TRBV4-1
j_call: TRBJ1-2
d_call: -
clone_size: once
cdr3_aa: CASSPGGFYFGYTF
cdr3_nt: TGCGCCAGCAGCCCCGGAGGGTTTTATTTTGGCTACACCTTC